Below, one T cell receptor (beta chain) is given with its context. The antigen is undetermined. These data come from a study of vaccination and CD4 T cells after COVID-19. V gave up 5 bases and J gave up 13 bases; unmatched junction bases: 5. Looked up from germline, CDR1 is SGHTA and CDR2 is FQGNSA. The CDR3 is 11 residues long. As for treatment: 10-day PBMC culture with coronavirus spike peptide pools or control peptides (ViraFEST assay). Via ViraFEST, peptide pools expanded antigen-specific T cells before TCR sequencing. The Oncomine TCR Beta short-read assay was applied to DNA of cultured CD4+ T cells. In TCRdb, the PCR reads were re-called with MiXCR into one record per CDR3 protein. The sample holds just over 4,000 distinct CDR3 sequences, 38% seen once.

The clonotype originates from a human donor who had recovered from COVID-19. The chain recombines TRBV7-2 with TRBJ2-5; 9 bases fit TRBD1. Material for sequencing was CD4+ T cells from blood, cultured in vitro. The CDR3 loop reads CASSHGTGRYF. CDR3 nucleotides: TGTGCCAGCAGCCACGGGACAGGGAGGTACTTC.